Below, 15 T cell receptor beta chains from the same sample are listed, as sequenced in a study of T cell responses to AZD1222 COVID-19 vaccine. Repertoires were generated with immunoSEQ multiplex PCR, while TCRdb's copy carries only in-frame clones and drops some. This table has 96,000 or so clones, approximately 90% appearing once. The sequencing here drew on peripheral blood, taken on day 0 of AZD1222 vaccination. The receptor set was obtained from an adult in good health.

The chain couples TRBV11-2 to TRBJ2-2; D is possibly TRBD1 or TRBD2 (6 bases each). The CDR3 sequence is 16 residues long. V lost 2 bases and J lost 4, with 14 bases in between. CDR1 and CDR2 (germline): SGHAT, FQNNGV. CDR3 nucleotide sequence: TGTGCCAGCAGCTTACTAGGGGGACTTCGCACCGGGGAGCTGTTTTTT. This encodes CASSLLGGLRTGELFF.

The chain employs TRBV19 and TRBJ1-5; D unclear. Deletions cut 4 bases from V and 4 bases from J, with 14 bases between. This CDR3 region has 15 residues. Germline V gives CDR1 LNHDA, CDR2 SQIVND (reference sequence). CDR3 in amino acids: CASSRRGGDNQPQHF. The DNA for the CDR3 is TGTGCCAGTAGTAGACGGGGTGGGGATAATCAGCCCCAGCATTTT. The full variable domain, with the rest looked up from reference TRBV19 and TRBJ1-5, is DGGITQSPKYLFRKEGQNVTLSCEQNLNHDAMYWYRQDPGQGLRLIYYSQIVNDFQKGDIAEGYSVSREKKESFPLTVTSAQKNPTAFYLCASSRRGGDNQPQHFGDGTRLSIL.

The chain joins TRBV7-3 to TRBJ2-2; 9 bases align to TRBD1. CDR3 length: 15 residues. V shed 4 bases and J 3 bases; nucleotides not matched to a gene: 3. Germline assignment: CDR1 SGHTA and CDR2 FQGTGA. CDR3 nucleotide sequence: TGTGCCAGCAGCTCGGGACAGGGCTACACCGGGGAGCTGTTTTTT. Protein sequence: CASSSGQGYTGELFF.

The chain employs TRBV12-3 or TRBV12-4 and TRBJ2-3; 7 nucleotides match TRBD2. The CDR3 contains 13 residues. V shed 7 bases, J shed 2 bases, and the junction held 3 bases outside the gene matches. CDR3 in DNA: TGTGCCAGCAAGCGGGGACCCACAGATACGCAGTATTTT. It yields the protein CASKRGPTDTQYF.

V is TRBV7-9 and J is TRBJ1-2; 7 nucleotides match TRBD1. CDR3 length: 15 residues. After removal of 4 bases from V and 4 bases from J, the junction contained 9 bases not matched to a gene. Germline assignment: CDR1 SEHNR and CDR2 FQNEAQ (reference sequence). CDR3 loop: CASSYNWDSGYGYTF. CDR3 nucleotides: TGTGCCAGCAGCTATAATTGGGACAGCGGCTATGGCTACACCTTC.

The gene calls are TRBV11-2 and TRBJ2-5; 9 bases agree with TRBD2. The CDR3 totals 18 residues. Trimming took 1 base from V and 4 from J; bases not matched to a gene: 13. Germline V gene data show CDR1 as SGHAT and CDR2 as FQNNGV. DNA of the CDR3: TGTGCCAGCAGCTTAGGAAGGGACAGCGGGGGGCTGGGAGAGACCCAGTACTTC. The encoded protein is CASSLGRDSGGLGETQYF.

The gene calls are TRBV28 and TRBJ1-1; D is ambiguous. CDR1 is MDHEN and CDR2 is SYDVKM in the germline V gene. The CDR3 extends over 13 amino acids. V shed 2 bases and J shed 1 base, with 5 bases lying between them. The DNA of the CDR3 is TGTGCCAGCAGTTTAACCCCGAACACTGAAGCTTTCTTT. This gives the protein CASSLTPNTEAFF.

The V call is TRBV4-3, the J call TRBJ2-1; 10 bases are a match to TRBD2. The length of the CDR3 is 14 residues. V lost 3 bases, J lost 6 bases, and 2 bases stayed unmatched. From germline, CDR1 is LGHNA and CDR2 YSLEER. The CDR3 nucleotides read TGCGCCAGCAGCCAGGGACTAGCGTTCAATGAGCAGTTCTTC. Its translation: CASSQGLAFNEQFF.

The CDR3 DNA reads TGTGCCAGCAGCTTATGGGGACCGGGAAACACCATATATTTT. Protein: CASSLWGPGNTIYF. The V call is TRBV7-2, the J call TRBJ1-3; maybe TRBD1 (5 bases). This CDR3 has 14 amino acids. Germline loops: CDR1 SGHTA, CDR2 FQGNSA. The germline V and J ends were trimmed by 2 bases and 4 bases, with 9 bases remaining between them.

The chain combines TRBV29-1 with TRBJ1-4; D unclear. The CDR3 sequence is 11 residues long. Germline lookup yields CDR1 SQVTM and CDR2 ANQGSEA. Trimming left V 7 bases short and J 4 bases short, with 7 bases between. The CDR3 nucleotides read TGCAGCGGGGAGCTTAATGAAAAACTGTTTTTT. Its protein product is CSGELNEKLFF.

Only one count was recorded for this clone. V usage is TRBV12-5 and J usage is TRBJ1-5; tentative D call: TRBD1 (5 bases). This CDR3 is built from 13 residues. Trimming cost V 3 bases and J 11 bases, with 14 bases left between them. Germline lookup yields CDR1 LGHNT and CDR2 FRNRAP. The CDR3 sequence is CASGLDSLPSQHF. The CDR3 DNA is TGTGCTAGTGGTTTAGACAGCCTCCCATCCCAGCATTTT.

V and J are TRBV28 and TRBJ2-1, with 9 bases identical to TRBD1. The CDR3 totals 14 residues. V was clipped by 10 bases and J by 7 bases; unmatched bases: 11. Germline V gene data show CDR1 as MDHEN and CDR2 as SYDVKM. For the CDR3, the DNA is TGTGCCACCCTCCGGGACAGGGTAATAAATGAGCAGTTCTTC. Protein: CATLRDRVINEQFF.

V gene TRBV5-1 combines with J gene TRBJ2-2; 8 bases are a match to TRBD1. Losses at the gene ends were 4 bases for V and 1 base for J; bases not matched to a gene: 3. The length of the CDR3 is 15 residues. Germline V lookup: CDR1 SGHRS, CDR2 YFSETQ. The CDR3 nucleotides are TGCGCCAGCAGCGCCGGGACAGGGAACACCGGGGAGCTGTTTTTT. Its translation is CASSAGTGNTGELFF.

This clone was seen only once. This rearrangement joins TRBV12-5 to TRBJ1-3, with D possibly matching TRBD1 (5 bases). The CDR3 has 12 amino acids. Trimming left V 5 bases short and J 8 bases short, with 10 bases between. Germline CDR1 reads LGHNT; CDR2 reads FRNRAP. The DNA of the CDR3 is TGTGCTAGTGGTCCCCCGGGGGACACCATATATTTT. Translation gives CASGPPGDTIYF. Supplemented by reference TRBV12-5 and TRBJ1-3, the full variable domain reads DARVTQTPRHKVTEMGQEVTMRCQPILGHNTVFWYRQTMMQGLELLAYFRNRAPLDDSGMPKDRFSAEMPDATLATLKIQPSEPRDSAVYFCASGPPGDTIYFGEGSWLTVV.

This rearrangement joins TRBV19 to TRBJ1-2; D remains ambiguous. V lost 0 bases to trimming and J lost 7 bases, with 9 bases between them. CDR3 length: 13 residues. Germline assignment: CDR1 LNHDA and CDR2 SQIVND (reference sequence). CDR3 sequence: CASSIDRVGGYTF. CDR3 DNA sequence: TGTGCCAGTAGTATAGATCGGGTTGGTGGCTACACCTTC.